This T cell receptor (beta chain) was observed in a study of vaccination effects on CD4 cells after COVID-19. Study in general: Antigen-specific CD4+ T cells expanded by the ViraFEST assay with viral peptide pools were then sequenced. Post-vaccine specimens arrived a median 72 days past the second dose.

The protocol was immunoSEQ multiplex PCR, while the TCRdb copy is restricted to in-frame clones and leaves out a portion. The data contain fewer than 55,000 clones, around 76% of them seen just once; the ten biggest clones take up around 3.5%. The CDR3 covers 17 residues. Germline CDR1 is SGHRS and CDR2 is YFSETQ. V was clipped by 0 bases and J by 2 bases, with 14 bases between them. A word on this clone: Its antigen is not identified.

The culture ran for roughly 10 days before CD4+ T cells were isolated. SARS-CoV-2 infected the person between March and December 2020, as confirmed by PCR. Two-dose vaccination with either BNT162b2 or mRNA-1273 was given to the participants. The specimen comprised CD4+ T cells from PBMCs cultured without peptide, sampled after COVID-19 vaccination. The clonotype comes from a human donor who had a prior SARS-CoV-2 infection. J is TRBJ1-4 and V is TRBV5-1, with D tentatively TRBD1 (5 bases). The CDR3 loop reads CASSLGGIFGTNEKLFF. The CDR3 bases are TGCGCCAGCAGCTTGGGGGGGATCTTTGGGACTAATGAAAAACTGTTTTTT.